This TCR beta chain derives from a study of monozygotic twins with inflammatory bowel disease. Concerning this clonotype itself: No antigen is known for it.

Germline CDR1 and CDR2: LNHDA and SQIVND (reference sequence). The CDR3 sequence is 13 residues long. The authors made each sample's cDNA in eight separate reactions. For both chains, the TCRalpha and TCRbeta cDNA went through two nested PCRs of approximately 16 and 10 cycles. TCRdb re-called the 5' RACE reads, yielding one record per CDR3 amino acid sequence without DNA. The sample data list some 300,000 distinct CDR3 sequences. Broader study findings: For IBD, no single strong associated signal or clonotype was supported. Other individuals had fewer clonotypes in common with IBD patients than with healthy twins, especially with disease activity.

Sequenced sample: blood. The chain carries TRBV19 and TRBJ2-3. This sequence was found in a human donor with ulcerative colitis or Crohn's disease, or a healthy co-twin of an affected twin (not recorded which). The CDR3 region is CASSMAQADTQYF.